This entry lists 18 T cell receptor beta chains sequenced from one sample in a study of cytomegalovirus exposure and HLA in healthy donors. Primers for the PCR totalled 60 Vbeta and 13 Jbeta. Using immunoSEQ multiplex PCR, the repertoire was profiled, and TCRdb retains in-frame clones only, with some absent. Here the sample spans approximately 140,000 clones, approximately 80% being singletons. The sample was PBMCs. The receptor set was obtained from a man aged 40-49 years in good health and CMV-seropositive.

This chain joins TRBV7-2 and TRBJ2-6; D is unresolved. The V end lost 1 base, the J end lost 1 base, and 8 bases lay between the germline ends. Germline V CDR1 and CDR2: SGHTA, FQGNSA. The CDR3 is 16 residues long. CDR3 sequence: CASSLDPQSGANVLTF. For the CDR3, the DNA is TGTGCCAGCAGCTTAGATCCCCAATCTGGGGCCAACGTCCTGACTTTC.

This clone has just a few counts. The CDR3 loop reads CASSTTGQSFSGNTIYF. The DNA of the CDR3 is TGTGCCAGCAGCACCACGGGACAGAGTTTCTCTGGAAACACCATATATTTT. The V call is TRBV7-3, the J call TRBJ1-3; 7 bases align to TRBD1. There are 17 residues in the CDR3. V was clipped by 5 bases and J by 0 bases; unmatched bases: 10. The germline V gene has CDR1 SGHTA and CDR2 FQGTGA.

The chain joins TRBV6-1 to TRBJ2-7; D may be TRBD1 (5 bases). V was clipped by 3 bases and J by 2 bases, with 14 bases between them. Looked up from germline, CDR1 is MNHNS and CDR2 is SASEGT. The CDR3 spans 15 residues. The CDR3 region has the DNA TGTGCCAGCAGTGATAGACAGTTCTTCCCCTACGAGCAGTACTTC. It specifies CASSDRQFFPYEQYF.

The rearrangement uses TRBV7-2 and TRBJ2-2, with D hard to call. The CDR3 has 14 amino acids. Trimming took off 0 bases at V and 3 bases at J, with 5 bases between the two ends. In germline, CDR1 is SGHTA, CDR2 FQGNSA. CDR3 nucleotides: TGTGCCAGCAGCTTAGCGCGGCACACCGGGGAGCTGTTTTTT. Amino acids: CASSLARHTGELFF. The full variable domain, rest sourced from reference TRBV7-2 and TRBJ2-2, is GAGVSQSPSNKVTEKGKDVELRCDPISGHTALYWYRQSLGQGLEFLIYFQGNSAPDKSGLPSDRFSAERTGGSVSTLTIQRTQQEDSAVYLCASSLARHTGELFFGEGSRLTVL.

The table lists this clone with a few counts. This chain uses TRBV20-1 with TRBJ2-3, with D perhaps TRBD1 (6 bases). Looked up from germline, CDR1 is DFQATT and CDR2 is SNEGSKA (reference sequence). The CDR3 covers 10 residues. The ends were cut back, 6 bases at V and 5 bases at J, with 6 bases in the middle. CDR3 loop: CSARGDTQYF. CDR3 nucleotide sequence: TGCAGTGCCAGGGGAGATACGCAGTATTTT.

The rearrangement joins TRBV30 to TRBJ2-2, with 9 bases identical to TRBD1. Trimming cost V 0 bases and J 7 bases; bases outside gene matches: 9. This CDR3 is built from 16 residues. Germline V lookup: CDR1 GTSNPN, CDR2 SVGIG (reference sequence). In DNA, the CDR3 is TGTGCCTGGAGTGTACTAACAGGGGGCGGGCACGGGGAGCTGTTTTTT. Protein product: CAWSVLTGGGHGELFF.

This clone was recorded once. Within the sample, other DNA sequences also encode this same CDR3. The CDR3 nucleotides are TGTGCCAGCAGCTTAACTACCTCCTACGAGCAGTACTTC. This translates into CASSLTTSYEQYF. The chain links TRBV7-9 to TRBJ2-7; D remains unclear. The germline V gene has CDR1 SEHNR and CDR2 FQNEAQ (reference sequence). The V gene lost 2 bases and the J gene lost 0 bases, with 5 bases spanning the gap. The CDR3 sequence is 13 residues long.

The chain couples TRBV11-2 to TRBJ2-7; 11 positions agree with TRBD2. CDR1 is SGHAT, CDR2 FQNNGV, per germline. J gave up 4 bases and V 5 bases, and 4 bases lay outside the gene matches. This CDR3 is 14 amino acids long. The CDR3 spells CASSATSGSYEQYF. The CDR3, as DNA: TGTGCCAGCAGCGCCACTAGCGGGAGTTACGAGCAGTACTTC. The complete variable domain, with remaining parts taken from reference TRBV11-2 and TRBJ2-7, reads EAGVAQSPRYKIIEKRQSVAFWCNPISGHATLYWYQQILGQGPKLLIQFQNNGVVDDSQLPKDRFSAERLKGVDSTLKIQPAKLEDSAVYLCASSATSGSYEQYFGPGTRLTVT.

This sequence joins TRBV28 and TRBJ2-7; D is perhaps TRBD1 (5 bases). Between the trimmed V and J ends, which lost 10 bases and 11 bases, there was a span of 27 bases. The CDR3 length is 14 residues. The germline V gene encodes CDR1 MDHEN and CDR2 SYDVKM. CDR3 protein: CATSVSTQTGEEYF. The CDR3, as DNA: TGTGCCACCTCAGTTTCGACCCAAACAGGCGAAGAGTACTTC.

This chain links TRBV19 with TRBJ2-7; 11 bases are shared with TRBD2. J was trimmed by 4 bases and V by 6 bases; bases with no gene match: 8. CDR1 is LNHDA and CDR2 is SQIVND in the germline V gene (reference sequence). The length of the CDR3 is 15 residues. The CDR3 sequence: CASRSTSGRTYEQYF. The DNA of the CDR3 is TGTGCCAGTAGGTCCACTAGCGGGAGAACTTACGAGCAGTACTTC.

CDR3 in amino acids: CASSNQMGTGKMNTEAFF. DNA for the CDR3: TGCGCCAGCAGCAACCAAATGGGGACAGGGAAAATGAACACTGAAGCTTTCTTT. The chain is built from TRBV5-1 and TRBJ1-1; TRBD1 matches 9 bases. Germline values: CDR1 SGHRS, CDR2 YFSETQ. The V segment lost 4 bases and the J segment 0 bases; nucleotides outside the gene matches: 13. This CDR3 comprises 18 residues.

This clone was observed a few times. J is TRBJ2-5 and V is TRBV4-2; TRBD2 matches at 9 bases. CDR1 is LGHNA and CDR2 is YNFKEQ in the germline V gene. The CDR3 sequence is 15 residues long. Losses at the gene ends were 0 bases for V and 6 bases for J; bases not matched to a gene: 5. DNA for the CDR3: TGTGCCAGCAGCCAAGATGGTAGCGGGAGTCAGACCCAGTACTTC. It translates to CASSQDGSGSQTQYF.

The chain joins TRBV14 to TRBJ2-1, with 7 bases matching TRBD2. J gave up 4 bases and V 4 bases, and 7 bases lay outside the gene matches. The CDR3 has 15 amino acids. From germline, CDR1 is SGHDN and CDR2 FVKESK. This chain's CDR3 is CASSLRLAAYNEQFF. For the CDR3, the DNA is TGTGCCAGCAGCCTTCGACTAGCAGCTTACAATGAGCAGTTCTTC.

The chain uses TRBV27 and TRBJ2-5, with D possibly TRBD2 on 5 matching bases. The CDR3 spans 13 residues. The germline V and J ends were trimmed by 6 bases and 2 bases, with 10 bases remaining between them. The V gene's germline CDR1 is MNHEY and CDR2 SMNVEV (reference sequence). The CDR3 DNA sequence: TGTGCCAGCAGCCCCCGGGGTCAAGAGACCCAGTACTTC. Amino acid sequence: CASSPRGQETQYF.

This clone was observed once. This chain joins TRBV15 and TRBJ1-5; 8 nucleotides align to TRBD1. The CDR3 runs 14 residues. Germline CDR1 LNHNV, CDR2 YYDKDF (reference sequence). Germline trimming cut 2 bases from V and 8 bases from J; bases unmatched to any gene: 5. The CDR3 sequence is CATSRNRGKEPQHF. The DNA for the CDR3 is TGTGCCACCAGCAGAAACAGGGGGAAGGAGCCCCAGCATTTT.

The chain joins TRBV5-4 to TRBJ2-4; 8 bases line up with TRBD1. The length of the CDR3 is 17 residues. CDR1 is SGHNT, CDR2 YYREEE, per germline (reference sequence). The V gene end was trimmed by 4 bases and the J gene end by 0 bases; junction bases not matched to a gene: 9. For the CDR3, the DNA is TGTGCCAGCAGCCTAGAGACAGGGGCTCTAGCCAAAAACATTCAGTACTTC. It is translated as CASSLETGALAKNIQYF.

CDR3 protein: CASSGTGIYNEQFF. CDR3 sequence (DNA): TGTGCCAGTTCCGGGACAGGGATCTACAATGAGCAGTTCTTC. The V call is TRBV19, the J call TRBJ2-1, with TRBD1 identical over 9 bases. Per germline, CDR1 LNHDA and CDR2 SQIVND (reference sequence). The V and J ends lost 8 bases and 3 bases, in that order; junction bases with no gene match: 5. The CDR3 has 14 residues.

This clone is a singleton in its sample. The rearrangement uses TRBV28 and TRBJ2-1, with D possibly matching TRBD1 (5 bases). In germline, CDR1 is MDHEN, CDR2 SYDVKM. CDR3 length equals 14 residues. The V and J ends lost 5 bases and 9 bases respectively, with 17 bases between them. This chain's CDR3 is CASSDRDPPLEQFF. The CDR3 region has the DNA TGTGCCAGCAGTGACAGAGACCCCCCCCTTGAGCAGTTCTTC.